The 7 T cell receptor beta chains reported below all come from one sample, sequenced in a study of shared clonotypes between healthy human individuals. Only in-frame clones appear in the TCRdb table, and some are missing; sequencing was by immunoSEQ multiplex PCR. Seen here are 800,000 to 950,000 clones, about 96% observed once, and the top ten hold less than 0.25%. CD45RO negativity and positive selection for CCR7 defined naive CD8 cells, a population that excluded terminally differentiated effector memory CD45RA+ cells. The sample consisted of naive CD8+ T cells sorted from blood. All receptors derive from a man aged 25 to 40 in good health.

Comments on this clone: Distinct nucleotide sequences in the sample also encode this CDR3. CDR3 residues: CASSAGDTGELFF. The CDR3 DNA reads TGTGCCAGCAGTGCAGGTGATACCGGGGAGCTGTTTTTT. The rearrangement links TRBV25-1 to TRBJ2-2; unclear D gene. Germline loops: CDR1 MGHDK, CDR2 SYGVNS. CDR3 length: 13 residues. The V end lost 4 bases, the J end lost 5 bases, and 8 bases lay between the germline ends.

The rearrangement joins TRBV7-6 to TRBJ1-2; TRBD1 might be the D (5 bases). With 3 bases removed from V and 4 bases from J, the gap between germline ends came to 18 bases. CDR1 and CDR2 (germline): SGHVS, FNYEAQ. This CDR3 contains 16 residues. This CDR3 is CASSFDVGRAGYGYTF. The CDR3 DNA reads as TGTGCCAGCAGCTTCGATGTTGGCAGGGCGGGCTATGGCTACACCTTC.

CDR3 sequence (DNA): TGTGCCAGCAGTCCAGCGGGAGCGGGGAACATTCAGTACTTC. Encoded protein: CASSPAGAGNIQYF. J is TRBJ2-4 and V is TRBV27, with 8 nucleotides matching TRBD2. Germline CDR1 reads MNHEY; CDR2 reads SMNVEV (reference sequence). The CDR3 has 14 residues. V shed 5 bases and J 7 bases; nucleotides not matched to a gene: 7.

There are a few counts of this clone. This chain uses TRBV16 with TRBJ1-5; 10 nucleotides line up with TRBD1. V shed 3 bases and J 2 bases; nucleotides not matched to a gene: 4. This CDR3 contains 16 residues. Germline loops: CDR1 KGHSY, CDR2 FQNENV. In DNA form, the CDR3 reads TGTGCCAGCAGCCAGCCCGGACAGGGGGGCAATCAGCCCCAGCATTTT. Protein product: CASSQPGQGGNQPQHF.

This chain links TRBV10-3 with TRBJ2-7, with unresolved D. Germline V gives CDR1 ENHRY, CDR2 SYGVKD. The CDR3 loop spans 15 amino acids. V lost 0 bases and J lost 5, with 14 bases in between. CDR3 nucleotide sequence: TGTGCCATCAGTGAGTCCGGGTCGGTTATCGACGAGCAGTACTTC. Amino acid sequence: CAISESGSVIDEQYF.

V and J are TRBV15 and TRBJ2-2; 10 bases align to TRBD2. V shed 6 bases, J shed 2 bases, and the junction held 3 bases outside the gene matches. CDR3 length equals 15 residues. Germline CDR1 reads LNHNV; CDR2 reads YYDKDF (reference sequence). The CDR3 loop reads CATRLAGLNTGELFF. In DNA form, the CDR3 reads TGTGCCACCAGACTAGCGGGGCTCAACACCGGGGAGCTGTTTTTT.

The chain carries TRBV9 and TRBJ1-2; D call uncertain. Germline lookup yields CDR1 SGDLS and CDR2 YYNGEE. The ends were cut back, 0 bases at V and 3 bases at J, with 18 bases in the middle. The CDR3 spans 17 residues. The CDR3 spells CASSVASSKSYDYGYTF. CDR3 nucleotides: TGTGCCAGCAGCGTAGCTTCGTCTAAGAGCTACGACTATGGCTACACCTTC.